The rows below give T cell receptor beta chains drawn from one sample of a study of regulatory T cells in long-lasting Graves disease. TCRdb used MiXCR to reprocess the multiplex PCR reads, holding one entry per CDR3 protein. This table holds roughly 250,000 distinct CDR3 sequences, under 20% found once. This sample was shared with a second study, whose subject was T cells in Graves' hyperthyroidism and ophthalmopathy.

The sequencing here drew on peripheral blood mononuclear cells (PBMCs), taken at new diagnosis, from a patient treated with antithyroid drugs. All receptors derive from a woman aged 25 to 39 with Graves disease. CDR3s include the opening cysteine and the closing phenylalanine or tryptophan. A D gene is named only where the DNA matches it firmly. Only part of the rows carry a size: once, few, many, or a class if the clone is expanded.

>TRBJ1-1|TRBV6-1|many|-
CASRSWTRQTEAFF
TGTGCCAGCAGGTCATGGACCAGACAGACTGAAGCTTTCTTT
>TRBJ2-7|TRBV15|-|-
CATSRRRGGYEQYF
TGTGCCACCAGCCGCCGACGGGGAGGCTACGAGCAGTACTTC
>TRBJ2-5|TRBV7-7|-|-
CASSPTSWETQYF
TGTGCTAGCAGCCCTACTAGTTGGGAGACCCAGTACTTC
>TRBJ2-3|TRBV20-1|many|TRBD2
CSAERGGEDTQYF
TGCAGTGCCGAGCGGGGGGGTGAAGATACGCAGTATTTT
>TRBJ1-6|TRBV10-1|many|TRBD1
CASSEPGQGKPLHF
TGCGCCAGCAGTGAGCCGGGACAGGGCAAACCCCTCCACTTT
>TRBJ1-2|TRBV3-1|-|TRBD1
CASSKGTGGYTF
TGTGCCAGCAGCAAAGGGACAGGTGGCTACACCTTC
>TRBJ2-7|TRBV5-1|many|-
CASSSSGREQYF
TGCGCCAGCAGCTCCTCAGGTCGCGAGCAGTACTTC
>TRBJ1-1|TRBV12-3/TRBV12-4|many|-
CASSKPGVMNTEAFF
TGTGCCAGCAGTAAGCCGGGGGTCATGAACACTGAAGCTTTCTTT
>TRBJ1-2|TRBV6-1|many|-
CASSLQKTYGYTF
TGTGCCAGCAGTCTACAGAAGACCTATGGCTACACCTTC
>TRBJ2-5|TRBV20-1|-|-
CSASPGTTQETQYF
TGCAGTGCTAGCCCCGGGACGACCCAAGAGACCCAGTACTTC
>TRBJ2-7|TRBV4-1|few|-
CASSQYILGGSSYEQYF
TGCGCCAGCAGCCAATACATCCTGGGGGGCAGCTCCTACGAGCAGTACTTC
>TRBJ2-7|TRBV27|-|-
CASSRAVGFYEQYF
TGTGCCAGCAGTCGGGCCGTAGGATTCTACGAGCAGTACTTC
>TRBJ1-3|TRBV5-6|many|-
CASSPRIAGNTIYF
TGTGCCAGCAGCCCACGAATTGCGGGAAACACCATATATTTT
>TRBJ2-1|TRBV28|many|-
CASSLRDLHEQFF
TGTGCCAGCAGTTTAAGGGACTTACATGAGCAGTTCTTC
>TRBJ1-2|TRBV5-4|-|TRBD1
CASRGGTGAYDYGYTF
TGTGCCAGCAGAGGGGGGACAGGGGCTTACGACTATGGCTACACCTTC
>TRBJ2-7|TRBV11-1|many|TRBD2
CASSFQGLGLARSYEQYF
TGTGCCAGCAGCTTTCAGGGGTTGGGACTAGCCCGCTCCTACGAGCAGTACTTC
>TRBJ1-2|TRBV4-1|few|-
CASSPGSSFGIYGYTF
TGCGCCAGCAGCCCAGGAAGCAGCTTCGGAATCTATGGCTACACCTTC
>TRBJ2-7|TRBV4-2|many|TRBD1
CASSQDATGFPYEQYF
TGTGCCAGCAGCCAAGATGCGACAGGGTTCCCCTACGAGCAGTACTTC
>TRBJ2-3|TRBV5-1|many|-
CASTFGGPTDTQYF
TGCGCCAGCACTTTCGGGGGGCCCACAGATACGCAGTATTTT
>TRBJ2-7|TRBV3-1|-|-
CASSIGASYEQYF
TGTGCCAGCAGCATTGGGGCCTCCTACGAGCAGTACTTC
>TRBJ1-5|TRBV6-1|many|TRBD1
CASSPAQGGNQPQHF
TGTGCCAGCAGCCCGGCCCAGGGGGGAAACCAGCCCCAGCATTTT
>TRBJ2-7|TRBV4-1|many|-
CASSPTEVTYEQYF
TGCGCCAGCAGCCCGACTGAAGTAACCTACGAGCAGTACTTC
>TRBJ2-2|TRBV11-1|many|-
CASRDSSVLTGELFF
TGTGCCAGCAGGGATTCATCGGTCCTCACCGGGGAGCTGTTTTTT
>TRBJ2-1|TRBV19|-|-
CASSISGAYEQFF
TGTGCCAGTAGTATTTCCGGGGCGTATGAGCAGTTCTTC
>TRBJ1-6|TRBV5-1|many|-
CASSLGDNVNSPLHF
TGCGCCAGCAGCTTGGGAGACAACGTTAATTCACCCCTCCACTTT
>TRBJ1-2|TRBV7-2|many|-
CASRSNGRSPGYTF
TGTGCCAGCAGATCAAACGGGAGGTCCCCTGGCTACACCTTC
>TRBJ2-5|TRBV12-3/TRBV12-4|-|TRBD2
CASSPGTSGRETQYF
TGTGCCAGCAGCCCCGGGACTAGCGGGAGAGAGACCCAGTACTTC
>TRBJ2-1|TRBV2|many|TRBD2
CASSLRDYYNEQFF
TGTGCCAGCAGCCTCCGGGACTACTACAATGAGCAGTTCTTC
>TRBJ1-1|TRBV4-1|many|-
CASRKPTTGTPFNTEAFF
TGCGCCAGCAGAAAACCGACCACCGGGACACCTTTTAACACTGAAGCTTTCTTT
>TRBJ1-5|TRBV2|many|-
CASHQGGVSNQPQHF
TGTGCCAGCCACCAAGGCGGGGTTAGCAATCAGCCCCAGCATTTT
>TRBJ1-1|TRBV3-1|many|TRBD1
CASSQGGQGELQIAFF
TGTGCCAGCAGCCAAGGAGGACAGGGAGAATTGCAGATTGCTTTCTTT
>TRBJ1-3|TRBV6-1|few|-
CASSEAQSFSGNTIYF
TGTGCCAGCAGTGAAGCGCAAAGTTTCTCTGGAAACACCATATATTTT
>TRBJ2-5|TRBV10-2|many|TRBD2
CASSPGLTKEETQYF
TGCGCCAGCAGTCCGGGACTAACGAAGGAAGAGACCCAGTACTTC
>TRBJ1-1|TRBV19|few|TRBD1
CASKWDRNTEAFF
TGTGCCAGTAAGTGGGACAGGAACACTGAAGCTTTCTTT
>TRBJ2-7|TRBV3-1|-|TRBD1
CASSQDRTGAYEQYF
TGTGCCAGCAGCCAAGACCGGACAGGGGCCTACGAGCAGTACTTC
>TRBJ1-1|TRBV5-1|many|-
CASSPVGTEAFF
TGTGCCAGCAGCCCGGTGGGTACTGAAGCTTTCTTT
>TRBJ1-2|TRBV5-6|few|TRBD1
CASIMTGSNYGYTF
TGTGCCAGCATCATGACAGGGAGTAACTATGGCTACACCTTC
>TRBJ2-1|TRBV5-1|many|TRBD2
CASSLEGLAYSNEQFF
TGCGCCAGCAGCTTGGAGGGACTAGCATACTCCAATGAGCAGTTCTTC
>TRBJ1-5|TRBV19|many|-
CASTLWGRLGNSQPQHF
TGTGCCAGTACATTGTGGGGGCGCCTGGGAAATTCTCAGCCCCAGCATTTT
>TRBJ1-1|TRBV9|many|TRBD1
CASSALRDRVVTEAFF
TGTGCCAGCAGCGCTTTGAGGGACAGGGTTGTCACTGAAGCTTTCTTT
>TRBJ1-3|TRBV7-2|many|-
CASSLGIGALSGNTIYF
TGTGCCAGCAGCTTAGGAATAGGGGCGCTTAGTGGAAACACCATATATTTT
>TRBJ2-3|TRBV24-1|many|-
CATISRPSPTDTQYF
TGTGCCACCATCTCCCGACCCTCGCCCACAGATACGCAGTATTTT
>TRBJ1-2|TRBV6-4|-|-
CASRSGTSGGYTF
TGTGCCAGCAGATCCGGGACCTCAGGTGGCTACACCTTC
>TRBJ1-6|TRBV5-1|many|TRBD1
CASSLTGVDSPLHF
TGCGCCAGCAGCCTGACAGGGGTTGATTCACCCCTCCACTTT
>TRBJ2-2|TRBV5-6|many|-
CASSYRQGTGELFF
TGTGCCAGCAGCTATCGCCAGGGAACCGGGGAGCTGTTTTTT